This T cell receptor (beta chain) comes out of a study of blood T cell repertoires in COVID-19. Generated by immunoSEQ multiplex PCR, the TCRdb table keeps only in-frame clones and is missing some. The data hold approximately 120,000 clones, with around 77% observed a single time. The CDR3 is 13 amino acids. The ends were cut back, 2 bases at V and 4 bases at J, with 5 bases in the middle. Germline assignment: CDR1 MDHEN and CDR2 SYDVKM. Sequencing was performed on peripheral blood. The receptor was derived from a human donor in a cohort sampled during active COVID-19. This sequence joins TRBV28 and TRBJ2-2; D is unclear. The CDR3 DNA sequence: TGTGCCAGCAGTTTAGAGAGCACCGGGGAGCTGTTTTTT. Translation: CASSLESTGELFF.